These 30 T cell receptor beta chains were all obtained from the same sample, sequenced in a study of identical twins. A single record per CDR3 protein comes from TCRdb applying MiXCR to the 5' RACE reads. Of 450,000 to 600,000 distinct CDR3 sequences in the sample, under 25% were seen once. These data also featured in a second study, about yellow fever vaccine responses in identical twins.

The sample was CD4+ T cells sorted from blood. Receptors were obtained from a woman aged 18-29 years in good health.

The chain has TRBV5-1 and TRBJ2-1, with 10 bases aligning to TRBD2. Germline lookup yields CDR1 SGHRS and CDR2 YFSETQ. The trim removed 7 bases at V and 9 bases at J, leaving 13 bases unmatched. The CDR3 consists of 15 residues. CDR3 protein: CASSTRAGGPGEQFF. DNA of the CDR3: TGCGCCAGCTCAACGAGAGCGGGGGGGCCCGGTGAGCAGTTCTTC.

This clonotype was observed a handful of times. The J gene is TRBJ2-4, the V gene TRBV3-1; 8 bases match TRBD2. Per germline, CDR1 LGHDT and CDR2 YNNKEL (reference sequence). The ends lost 6 bases at V and 0 bases at J; junction bases unmatched: 7. The length of the CDR3 is 16 residues. The CDR3 here is CASSPGLALAKNIQYF. The CDR3 DNA reads as TGTGCCAGCAGTCCTGGACTAGCTCTAGCCAAAAACATTCAGTACTTC.

J is TRBJ1-2 and V is TRBV3-1; D possibly corresponds to TRBD1 (6 bases). Germline V gene lookup returns CDR1 LGHDT and CDR2 YNNKEL (reference sequence). The V end was cut by 1 base, the J end by 0 bases, with 9 bases between. The CDR3 runs to 15 residues. The DNA for the CDR3 is TGTGCCAGCAGCCAAGTAGGGGGTTCTAACTATGGCTACACCTTC. Encoded protein: CASSQVGGSNYGYTF.

The chain combines TRBV5-1 with TRBJ2-3; 11 bases map to TRBD2. V lost 1 base, J lost 2 bases, and 15 bases stayed unmatched. CDR1 is SGHRS and CDR2 is YFSETQ in the germline V gene. The CDR3 consists of 20 residues. CDR3 residues: CASSLPVAGGQVYYTDTQYF. In DNA, the CDR3 is TGCGCCAGCAGCTTGCCCGTAGCGGGGGGGCAAGTATATTACACAGATACGCAGTATTTT.

The chain is built from TRBV15 and TRBJ2-3; D may correspond to TRBD1 or TRBD2 (5 bases each). CDR3 length equals 18 residues. V dropped 2 bases and J dropped 1 base, with 19 bases sitting between them. Per the germline V gene, CDR1 is LNHNV and CDR2 is YYDKDF (reference sequence). The CDR3, as DNA: TGTGCCACCAGCAGAACCTCCGGGACCGCTATGGGCACAGATACGCAGTATTTT. Residues: CATSRTSGTAMGTDTQYF.

V and J are TRBV15 and TRBJ2-3; TRBD2 matches 12 bases. The CDR3 has 17 amino acids. The V segment lost 0 bases and the J segment 2 bases; nucleotides outside the gene matches: 3. The germline gives CDR1 LNHNV, CDR2 YYDKDF (reference sequence). This CDR3 reads CATSRERLAGDTDTQYF. CDR3 sequence (DNA): TGTGCCACCAGCAGAGAAAGACTAGCGGGGGACACAGATACGCAGTATTTT.

This chain uses TRBV7-2 with TRBJ2-3; 13 nucleotides line up with TRBD2. Trimming took 7 bases from V and 4 from J; bases not matched to a gene: 8. Germline V gene lookup returns CDR1 SGHTA and CDR2 FQGNSA. This CDR3 has 16 amino acids. In DNA, the CDR3 is TGTGCCAGCAATCAGATGGGACTAGCGGGACCAGATACGCAGTATTTT. Residues: CASNQMGLAGPDTQYF.

The chain recombines TRBV27 with TRBJ1-3; tentative D call: TRBD1 (5 bases). The V end lost 5 bases, the J end lost 4 bases, and 18 bases lay between the germline ends. The germline V gene encodes CDR1 MNHEY and CDR2 SMNVEV (reference sequence). The CDR3 totals 16 residues. The CDR3 spells CASSPTYPGDGNTIYF. For the CDR3, the DNA is TGTGCCAGCAGTCCGACATACCCGGGGGACGGAAACACCATATATTTT.

This chain connects TRBV2 to TRBJ2-3, with D maybe TRBD2 (6 bases). The V end lost 6 bases, the J end lost 4 bases, and 11 bases lay between the germline ends. Per germline, CDR1 SNHLY and CDR2 FYNNEI. The CDR3 consists of 13 residues. In DNA, the CDR3 is TGTGCCAGCAGCGGGAGTGTGGCAGATACGCAGTATTTT. Protein: CASSGSVADTQYF.

This clonotype was recorded a few times. The V and J genes are TRBV28 and TRBJ1-4; tentatively, D is TRBD1 (6 bases). The V end lost 7 bases, the J end lost 7 bases, and 19 bases lay between the germline ends. CDR3 length equals 15 residues. Germline V lookup: CDR1 MDHEN, CDR2 SYDVKM. The CDR3 DNA reads TGTGCCAGCATCTCCCAACAGGGCGCGGGTGAAAAACTGTTTTTT. It codes for CASISQQGAGEKLFF.

The V gene is TRBV20-1, the J gene TRBJ1-1, with D uncertain. Germline V gives CDR1 DFQATT, CDR2 SNEGSKA (reference sequence). CDR3 length equals 11 residues. With 6 bases removed from V and 6 bases from J, the gap between germline ends came to 11 bases. CDR3 residues: CSARLISEAFF. The DNA of the CDR3 is TGCAGTGCCAGACTCATCTCTGAAGCTTTCTTT.

This clonotype has only a few counts. CDR3 loop: CASSSTSGGETQYF. The CDR3 DNA is TGTGCCAGCAGTTCTACTAGCGGGGGAGAGACCCAGTACTTC. The V gene is TRBV28, the J gene TRBJ2-5, with 11 bases matching TRBD2. V was pared by 4 bases and J by 4 bases, with 2 bases of the junction left unmatched. In germline, CDR1 is MDHEN, CDR2 SYDVKM. The CDR3 is made up of 14 amino acids.

This clonotype was observed a handful of times. The chain employs TRBV11-1 and TRBJ2-2; 10 bases agree with TRBD2. CDR1 is SGHAT, CDR2 FQDESV, per germline (reference sequence). The J segment lost 5 bases and the V segment lost 4 bases, leaving 13 bases of the junction unmatched. This CDR3 has 18 amino acids. Here the CDR3 reads CASSSRGSGRSRTGELFF. CDR3 in DNA: TGTGCCAGCAGCTCCCGCGGTAGCGGGAGGTCCCGGACCGGGGAGCTGTTTTTT.

The rearrangement uses TRBV29-1 and TRBJ1-1; D is unresolved. V lost 3 bases and J lost 2, with 10 bases in between. The CDR3 contains 13 residues. CDR1 and CDR2 (germline): SQVTM, ANQGSEA. The CDR3 nucleotides are TGCAGCGTTGAGCCGGGTGGCAACACTGAAGCTTTCTTT. Encoded protein: CSVEPGGNTEAFF.

The gene calls are TRBV10-3 and TRBJ2-1, with TRBD2 matching 8 bases. Germline CDR1 reads ENHRY; CDR2 reads SYGVKD. The CDR3 extends over 17 amino acids. The V gene end was trimmed by 2 bases and the J gene end by 7 bases; junction bases not matched to a gene: 13. The CDR3 DNA is TGTGCCATCAGTGAGGGTCGTCTACGGGGGGGCCGGAATGAGCAGTTCTTC. Its translation: CAISEGRLRGGRNEQFF.

J is TRBJ1-6 and V is TRBV7-9; D perhaps matches TRBD1 (5 bases). CDR3 length: 14 residues. V gave up 5 bases and J gave up 6 bases, with 11 bases separating them. CDR1 and CDR2 (germline): SEHNR, FQNEAQ (reference sequence). The CDR3 region has the DNA TGTGCCAGCAGCCAGCAGACAGTTAATTCACCCCTCCACTTT. Protein product: CASSQQTVNSPLHF.

The chain is built from TRBV18 and TRBJ2-7; 12 bases match TRBD2. Looked up from germline, CDR1 is KGHSH and CDR2 is LQKENI. V lost 4 bases, J lost 3 bases, and 10 bases stayed unmatched. This CDR3 is 17 amino acids long. Here the CDR3 reads CASSQWTSGARFYEQYF. The CDR3 bases are TGTGCCAGCTCACAGTGGACTAGCGGGGCAAGATTCTACGAGCAGTACTTC.

This clonotype was seen at least ten times. This sequence joins TRBV12-3 or TRBV12-4 and TRBJ2-3, with 8 nucleotides matching TRBD1. This CDR3 is 13 amino acids long. The V segment lost 4 bases and the J segment 5 bases; nucleotides outside the gene matches: 2. The DNA for the CDR3 is TGTGCCAGCAGTTCCAGGGGGCAAGATACGCAGTATTTT. This codes for CASSSRGQDTQYF.

This clonotype showed up just a few times. V is TRBV25-1 and J is TRBJ2-1; TRBD1 is a possible D gene (5 bases). In germline, CDR1 is MGHDK, CDR2 SYGVNS. V was clipped by 2 bases and J by 0 bases, with 23 bases between them. CDR3 size: 20 residues. The CDR3 nucleotides read TGTGCCAGCAGTGAAGTTATTGAGACAGCCAATACAAGCTCCTACAATGAGCAGTTCTTC. This sequence encodes CASSEVIETANTSSYNEQFF.

This clonotype was detected a few times. The V call is TRBV4-1, the J call TRBJ2-1, with 13 bases lining up with TRBD2. CDR1 MGHRA and CDR2 YSYEKL come from the germline V gene. V shed 4 bases, J shed 9 bases, and the junction held 6 bases outside the gene matches. There are 15 residues in the CDR3. Here the CDR3 reads CASSRGLAGVGEQFF. DNA for the CDR3: TGCGCCAGCAGCCGAGGACTAGCGGGAGTGGGTGAGCAGTTCTTC.

This clonotype was counted between two and nine times. This chain links TRBV12-3 or TRBV12-4 with TRBJ2-1; TRBD2 is a possible D gene (5 bases). The CDR3 extends over 13 amino acids. The V and J ends lost 6 bases and 8 bases respectively, with 14 bases between them. CDR3 sequence reads: CASREDGSHEQFF. The DNA for the CDR3 is TGTGCCAGCAGGGAGGACGGAAGCCATGAGCAGTTCTTC.

This clonotype showed up just a few times. The J gene is TRBJ2-1, the V gene TRBV7-9, with D perhaps being TRBD1 or TRBD2 (5 bases each). Germline CDR1 SEHNR, CDR2 FQNEAQ (reference sequence). This CDR3 spans 14 amino acids. The ends were cut back, 5 bases at V and 10 bases at J, with 18 bases in the middle. DNA for the CDR3: TGTGCCAGCAGCCCCACCGGGGCGGGCGGGGAGCAGTTCTTC. Translated: CASSPTGAGGEQFF.

The chain uses TRBV5-8 and TRBJ2-7; 9 bases fit TRBD1. The V gene end was trimmed by 0 bases and the J gene end by 0 bases; junction bases not matched to a gene: 7. Germline-derived CDR1 and CDR2 are SGHTS and YDEGEE. This CDR3 contains 17 residues. CDR3 in amino acids: CASSLAPGTGSSYEQYV. CDR3 sequence (DNA): TGTGCCAGCAGCTTGGCTCCCGGGACAGGGAGCTCCTACGAGCAGTACGTC.

This clonotype has more than one count but fewer than ten. The V gene is TRBV3-1, the J gene TRBJ2-6; D possibly matches TRBD1 or TRBD2 (5 bases each). The CDR3 loop spans 21 amino acids. CDR1 is LGHDT, CDR2 YNNKEL, per germline (reference sequence). V lost 5 bases and J lost 6, with 32 bases in between. For the CDR3, the DNA is TGTGCCAGCAGCTCCCGCGGTATACCGGGGCCCTTGTCCTCCAAGGCCAACGTCCTGACTTTC. Residues: CASSSRGIPGPLSSKANVLTF.

This CDR3 is CASSAGMSGGRETQYF. Written as DNA, the CDR3 is TGTGCCAGCAGTGCCGGGATGAGCGGGGGGAGGGAGACCCAGTACTTC. V is TRBV12-3 or TRBV12-4 and J is TRBJ2-5, with 9 bases fitting TRBD2. The J segment lost 5 bases and the V segment lost 5 bases, leaving 12 bases of the junction unmatched. CDR3 size: 16 residues.

This chain connects TRBV28 to TRBJ2-1; D not resolved. The germline V and J ends were trimmed by 10 bases and 0 bases, with 19 bases remaining between them. Germline V gene sequence: CDR1 MDHEN, CDR2 SYDVKM. The CDR3 contains 16 residues. CDR3 residues: CAIGPGRLSSYNEQFF. The CDR3 DNA sequence: TGTGCCATCGGCCCCGGCCGCCTCAGCTCCTACAATGAGCAGTTCTTC.

The V and J genes are TRBV23-1 and TRBJ2-7; D possibly corresponds to TRBD1 (6 bases). TRBV23-1 is marked as an open reading frame, function uncertain. This CDR3 is built from 13 residues. Trimming stripped 8 bases from V and 7 bases from J, with 18 bases between. The CDR3 DNA reads as TGCGCCAGCGCCCAGGGGCTCTGGTGGGAGCAGTACGTC. Translated: CASAQGLWWEQYV.

V and J are TRBV3-1 and TRBJ2-5; 15 nucleotides match TRBD2. This CDR3 spans 19 amino acids. Germline lookup yields CDR1 LGHDT and CDR2 YNNKEL (reference sequence). J was trimmed by 2 bases and V by 0 bases; bases with no gene match: 7. CDR3 DNA sequence: TGTGCCAGCAGCCAAGAAGGCGGACTAGCGGGGGGGAATCAAGAGACCCAGTACTTC. Translating gives CASSQEGGLAGGNQETQYF.

This clonotype was observed once. The V and J genes are TRBV11-2 and TRBJ2-7; TRBD1 might be the D (5 bases). V lost 2 bases and J 3 bases, leaving 8 bases between the germline ends. CDR1 is SGHAT, CDR2 FQNNGV, per germline. The CDR3 is made up of 13 amino acids. CDR3 coding DNA: TGTGCCAGCAGCTTAACTGACAGCTACGAGCAGTACGTC. This sequence encodes CASSLTDSYEQYV.

This clonotype has only a few counts. The chain's CDR3 is CASSHNPGAQYF. The CDR3 DNA reads as TGTGCCAGCAGCCATAACCCAGGCGCGCAGTATTTT. The chain links TRBV3-1 to TRBJ2-3; D ambiguous. The CDR3 extends over 12 amino acids. V lost 3 bases, J lost 10 bases, and 11 bases lay in between. Germline V gene lookup returns CDR1 LGHDT and CDR2 YNNKEL (reference sequence).